This T cell receptor (beta chain) was recovered during a study of shared clonotypes between healthy human individuals. To note about this clone: Its antigen remains unidentified.

Findings and limits, study-wide: The sole specimen, blood, was sampled, and tissue repertoires likely differ. Generally, naive subsets (rather than memory subsets) showed larger estimated richness.

Only in-frame clones appear in the TCRdb table, and some are missing; sequencing was by immunoSEQ multiplex PCR. The sample holds 950,000 to 1,100,000 clones; about 75% are singletons and the top ten take less than 1.5%. The TCR originated in a man between 18 and 29 years old in good health. The sequenced material came from memory CD4+ T cells sorted from blood. Subset reported: CD45RA-negative fraction.

The CDR3 region has the DNA TGTGCCAGCAGCGGGGACAGGGGATATCTTAGAAACACCATATATTTT. This encodes CASSGDRGYLRNTIYF. The V and J genes are TRBV7-9 and TRBJ1-3; 10 bases line up with TRBD1. CDR3 length equals 16 residues. With V trimmed by 5 bases and J by 5 bases, 9 bases remained unmatched. Germline lookup yields CDR1 SEHNR and CDR2 FQNEAQ (reference sequence).